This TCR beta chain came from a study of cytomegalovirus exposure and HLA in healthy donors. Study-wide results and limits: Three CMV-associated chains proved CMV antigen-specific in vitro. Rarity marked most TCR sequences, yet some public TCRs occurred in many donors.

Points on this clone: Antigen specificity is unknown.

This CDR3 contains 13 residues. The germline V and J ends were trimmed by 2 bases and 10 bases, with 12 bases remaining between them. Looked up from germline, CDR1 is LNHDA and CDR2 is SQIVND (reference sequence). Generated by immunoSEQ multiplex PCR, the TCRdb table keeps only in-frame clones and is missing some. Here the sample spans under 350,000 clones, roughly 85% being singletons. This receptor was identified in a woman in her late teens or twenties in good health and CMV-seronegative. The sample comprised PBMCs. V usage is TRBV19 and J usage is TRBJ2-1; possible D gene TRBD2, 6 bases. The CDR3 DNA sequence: TGTGCCAGTAGTATATCGGGAGTGGGCGAGCAGTTCTTC. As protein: CASSISGVGEQFF. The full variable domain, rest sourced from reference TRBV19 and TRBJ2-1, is DGGITQSPKYLFRKEGQNVTLSCEQNLNHDAMYWYRQDPGQGLRLIYYSQIVNDFQKGDIAEGYSVSREKKESFPLTVTSAQKNPTAFYLCASSISGVGEQFFGPGTRLTVL.